A single sample gave rise to the 8 T cell receptor beta chains below, sequenced in a study of cytomegalovirus exposure and HLA in healthy donors. The PCR had 60 Vbeta and 13 Jbeta primers. The table came from immunoSEQ multiplex PCR; TCRdb's copy has only in-frame clones and leaves some out. The sample has 150,000 or so clones; 70% to 85% are singletons. Sequenced input: PBMCs. Source of these receptors: a man aged 25 to 45 in good health and CMV-seropositive.

This clone occurred once. The rearrangement uses TRBV29-1 and TRBJ1-2; possible D gene TRBD1, 5 bases. This CDR3 contains 13 residues. The germline CDR1 and CDR2 sequences are SQVTM and ANQGSEA. Trimming took off 8 bases at V and 0 bases at J, with 13 bases between the two ends. The CDR3 region is CSIYRISNYGYTF. CDR3 DNA: TGCAGCATTTACAGGATCTCTAACTATGGCTACACCTTC.

The chain employs TRBV6-6 and TRBJ2-4, with D possibly TRBD2 on 5 matching bases. The CDR3 length is 14 residues. Germline lookup yields CDR1 MNHNY and CDR2 SVGAGI (reference sequence). Trimming shortened V by 2 bases and J by 5 bases, and 10 bases separated the two germline ends. The CDR3 region is CASSYGRGENIQYF. The CDR3 bases are TGTGCCAGCAGTTACGGTCGGGGAGAAAACATTCAGTACTTC.

This rearrangement joins TRBV19 to TRBJ2-3; the D gene is possibly TRBD1 (6 bases). The CDR3 totals 13 residues. V lost 5 bases, J lost 4 bases, and 10 bases lay in between. Germline CDR1 is LNHDA and CDR2 is SQIVND (reference sequence). For the CDR3, the DNA is TGTGCCAGTAGTGTTTCAGGGGCAGATACGCAGTATTTT. Translated: CASSVSGADTQYF.

The rearrangement links TRBV16 to TRBJ2-5; D perhaps matches TRBD2 (5 bases). Gene TRBJ2-7 matches the end of the DNA better, so the J call may be wrong. The germline gives CDR1 KGHSY, CDR2 FQNENV. CDR3 length equals 12 residues. The CDR3 here is CASSRWRDEQYF. CDR3 DNA: TGTGCCAGCAGCCGGTGGCGGGACGAGCAGTACTTC.

The chain uses TRBV9 and TRBJ2-2; 8 bases align to TRBD1. CDR1 and CDR2 (germline): SGDLS, YYNGEE. V shed 3 bases, J shed 4 bases, and the junction held 5 bases outside the gene matches. This CDR3 has 15 residues. The CDR3 spells CASSGTGGFTGELFF. The CDR3 DNA follows: TGTGCCAGCAGCGGAACAGGGGGTTTCACCGGGGAGCTGTTTTTT.

The CDR3 DNA reads as TGTGCCAGCAGCGGTAACAGGGACTACTACAATGAGCAGTTCTTC. The encoded protein is CASSGNRDYYNEQFF. J is TRBJ2-1 and V is TRBV9; possibly TRBD2 for D (7 bases). The germline CDR1 and CDR2 sequences are SGDLS and YYNGEE. V was trimmed by 3 bases and J by 3 bases, leaving 13 bases between them. This CDR3 has 15 residues.

The genes are TRBV11-2 and TRBJ1-1, with D perhaps TRBD1 (6 bases). Trimming pared 4 bases from V and 0 bases from J, leaving 18 bases between. CDR1 is SGHAT and CDR2 is FQNNGV in the germline V gene. This CDR3 is built from 17 residues. The CDR3 sequence is CASSSPGGGQLNTEAFF. The CDR3 DNA is TGTGCCAGCAGCTCACCCGGGGGGGGGCAGTTGAACACTGAAGCTTTCTTT.

Concerning this clone itself: The junction departs from germline at one end; a sequencing error may be responsible. V gene TRBV7-9 combines with J gene TRBJ1-2, with 9 positions matching TRBD1. Germline assignment: CDR1 SEHNR and CDR2 FQNEAQ (reference sequence). CDR3 size: 16 residues. The CDR3 loop is CSSSLSDRGPGDGYTF. Written as DNA, the CDR3 is TGTTCCAGCAGCTTATCGGACAGGGGCCCAGGTGATGGCTACACCTTC.